The T cell receptor beta chain described here comes from a study of blood T cells in healthy people across ages. Worth noting for this clonotype: Sequence at one end of the junction differs from germline and may be a read error.

This CDR3 is 14 amino acids long. Germline V gives CDR1 SGHRS, CDR2 YFSETQ. Next came a second PCR, run for about 6 to 11 cycles, which used a sample-barcoded 5' primer along with a J-beta primer mix. From the 5' RACE reads, TCRdb called clonotypes with MiXCR, one entry per CDR3 protein. The data contain roughly 900,000 distinct CDR3 sequences, roughly 52% of them singletons. The rearrangement joins TRBV5-1 to TRBJ2-3, with D possibly being TRBD1 (5 bases). The sequence came from a man between 25 and 39 years old in good health. Sequenced material: blood. The CDR3 nucleotides read TGCGCCAGCAGCTTCGGTGGCAGCACAGGTACGCAGTATTTT. Translation: CASSFGGSTGTQYF.